The entry below describes one TCR beta chain. There is no known antigen for this receptor. The missing conserved phenylalanine or tryptophan at the end of this CDR3 makes a read error likely. It is unclear where the CDR3 begins or ends on the DNA, so no DNA is shown, and the CDR3 is as TCRdb lists it. Library generation was performed with the immunoSEQ multiplex PCR assay. TCRdb limited this immuneACCESS table to in-frame rearrangements with V and J called. A share of clones is missing; checked studies link under half to unresolved V genes, and the rest is unexplained. The sample table holds 100,000 to 150,000 clones, of which roughly 92% were seen once. Roughly 0.54% of the sample comes from the top ten. This record comes from a study of control samples from healthy donors and cancer patients (TCRdb year 2020). Sample: PBMCs. The sequence was obtained from a man aged 80 or over with head and neck cancer.

This receptor carries the CDR3 CASSKGGHL. The chain is made from TRBV21-1 and TRBJ2-7; the D call of TRBD1 is as the table states it, not checked on the DNA. TRBV21-1 has pseudogene status. The CDR3 spans 9 residues, counting both ends.